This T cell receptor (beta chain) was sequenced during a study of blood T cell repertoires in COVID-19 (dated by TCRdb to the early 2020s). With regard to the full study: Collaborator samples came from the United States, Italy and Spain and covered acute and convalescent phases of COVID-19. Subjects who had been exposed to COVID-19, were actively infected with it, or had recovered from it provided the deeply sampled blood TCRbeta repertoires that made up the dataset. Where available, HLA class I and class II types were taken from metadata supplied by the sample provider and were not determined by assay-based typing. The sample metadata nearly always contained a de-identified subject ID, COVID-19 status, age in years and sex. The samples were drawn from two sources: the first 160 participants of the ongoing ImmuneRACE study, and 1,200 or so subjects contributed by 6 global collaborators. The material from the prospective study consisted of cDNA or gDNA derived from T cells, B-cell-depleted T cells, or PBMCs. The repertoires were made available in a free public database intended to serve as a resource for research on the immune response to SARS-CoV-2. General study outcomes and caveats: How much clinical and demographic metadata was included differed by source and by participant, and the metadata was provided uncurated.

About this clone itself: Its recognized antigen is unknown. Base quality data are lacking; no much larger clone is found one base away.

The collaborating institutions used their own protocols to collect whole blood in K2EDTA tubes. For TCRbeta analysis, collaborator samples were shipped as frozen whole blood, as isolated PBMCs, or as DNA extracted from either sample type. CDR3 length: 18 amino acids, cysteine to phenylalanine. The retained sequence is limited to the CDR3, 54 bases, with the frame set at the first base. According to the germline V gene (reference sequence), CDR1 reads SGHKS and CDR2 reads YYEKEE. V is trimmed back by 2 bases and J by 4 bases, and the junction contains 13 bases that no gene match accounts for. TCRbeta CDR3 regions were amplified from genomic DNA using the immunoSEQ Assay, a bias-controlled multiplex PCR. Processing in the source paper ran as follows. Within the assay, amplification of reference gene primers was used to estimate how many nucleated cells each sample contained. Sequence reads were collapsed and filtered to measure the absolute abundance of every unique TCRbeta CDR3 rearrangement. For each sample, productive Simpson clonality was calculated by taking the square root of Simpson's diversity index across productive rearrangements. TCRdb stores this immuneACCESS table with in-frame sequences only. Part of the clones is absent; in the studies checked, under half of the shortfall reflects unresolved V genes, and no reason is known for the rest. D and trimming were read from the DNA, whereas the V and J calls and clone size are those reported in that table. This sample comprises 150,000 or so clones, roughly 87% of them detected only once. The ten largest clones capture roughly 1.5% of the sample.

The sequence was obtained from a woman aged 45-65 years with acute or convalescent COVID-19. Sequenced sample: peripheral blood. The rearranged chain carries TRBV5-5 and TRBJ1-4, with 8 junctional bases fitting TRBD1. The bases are TGTGCCAGCAGCTTCTTGGACAGGGTGAGGAGGGGTAATGAAAAACTGTTTTTT. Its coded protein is CASSFLDRVRRGNEKLFF.